A single sample is the source of the 20 T cell receptor beta chains below, sequenced in a study of cytomegalovirus exposure and HLA in healthy donors. The PCR ran on 60 Vbeta and 13 Jbeta primers. TCRdb keeps only in-frame clones here, not all; method: immunoSEQ multiplex PCR. Found here are around 99,000 clones, 60% to 80% of them singletons; the top ten hold approximately 7.4%. Sequencing was performed on PBMCs. The receptors derive from a man in his fifties or sixties in good health and CMV-seropositive.

The V and J genes are TRBV27 and TRBJ1-1; D is perhaps TRBD1 (5 bases). V was shortened by 5 bases and J by 8 bases, with 15 bases between the two germline ends. CDR3 length equals 13 residues. Germline loops: CDR1 MNHEY, CDR2 SMNVEV (reference sequence). In DNA form, the CDR3 reads TGTGCCAGCAGTCCTCCTACAGGAGCGGAAGCTTTCTTT. It is translated as CASSPPTGAEAFF.

CDR3 residues: CASRRTVQETQYF. In nucleotides, the CDR3 is TGTGCCAGCAGGCGGACAGTCCAAGAGACCCAGTACTTC. This rearrangement joins TRBV7-2 to TRBJ2-5; possibly TRBD1 for D (6 bases). Trimming pared 6 bases from V and 1 base from J, leaving 9 bases between. This CDR3 is built from 13 residues. The germline V gene has CDR1 SGHTA and CDR2 FQGNSA.

The chain joins TRBV30 to TRBJ1-2; D may be TRBD1 (5 bases). The germline V and J ends were trimmed by 4 bases and 3 bases, with 21 bases remaining between them. Germline V gene data show CDR1 as GTSNPN and CDR2 as SVGIG (reference sequence). The CDR3 is 16 amino acids. CDR3 DNA sequence: TGTGCCTGGAAACCTGAAATAGGGCAGGGCCACTATGGCTACACCTTC. Protein: CAWKPEIGQGHYGYTF.

The chain recombines TRBV7-2 with TRBJ2-3, with 9 bases that match TRBD2. J gave up 4 bases and V 1 base, and 6 bases lay outside the gene matches. Germline V gene data show CDR1 as SGHTA and CDR2 as FQGNSA. CDR3 length: 16 residues. The CDR3 DNA sequence: TGTGCCAGCAGCTTAGTGTCTAGCGGGGTCGCAGATACGCAGTATTTT. Protein sequence: CASSLVSSGVADTQYF. Variable domain in full (rest from reference TRBV7-2 and TRBJ2-3): GAGVSQSPSNKVTEKGKDVELRCDPISGHTALYWYRQSLGQGLEFLIYFQGNSAPDKSGLPSDRFSAERTGGSVSTLTIQRTQQEDSAVYLCASSLVSSGVADTQYFGPGTRLTVL.

This rearrangement joins TRBV7-8 to TRBJ2-3; 8 bases are shared with TRBD1. Trimming cost V 6 bases and J 1 base; bases outside gene matches: 0. The CDR3 contains 13 residues. In germline, CDR1 is SGHVS, CDR2 FQNEAQ. CDR3 in DNA: TGTGCCAGCAGACAGGGGGGCACAGATACGCAGTATTTT. It encodes CASRQGGTDTQYF.

Remarks on this clone: Distinct nucleotide sequences in the sample also encode this CDR3. V and J are TRBV7-8 and TRBJ1-1; 7 nucleotides match TRBD1. The CDR3 loop spans 14 amino acids. Germline loops: CDR1 SGHVS, CDR2 FQNEAQ. The trim removed 5 bases at V and 2 bases at J, leaving 5 bases unmatched. The CDR3 here is CASSPGTANTEAFF. CDR3 coding DNA: TGTGCCAGCAGCCCCGGGACAGCTAACACTGAAGCTTTCTTT.

J is TRBJ2-2 and V is TRBV5-1; 12 nucleotides agree with TRBD2. This CDR3 has 15 residues. V lost 4 bases and J lost 4; bases outside the gene matches: 2. Germline CDR1 reads SGHRS; CDR2 reads YFSETQ. CDR3 DNA sequence: TGCGCCAGCAGCCCGACTAGCGGGGGCACCGGGGAGCTGTTTTTT. Amino acid sequence: CASSPTSGGTGELFF.

The J gene is TRBJ1-1, the V gene TRBV6-1, with TRBD1 as a possible D gene (6 bases). V shed 6 bases and J shed 1 base, with 9 bases lying between them. Germline lookup yields CDR1 MNHNS and CDR2 SASEGT. The CDR3 is 13 amino acids. CDR3 in amino acids: CASSATGNTEAFF. CDR3 DNA sequence: TGTGCCAGCAGCGCGACAGGGAACACTGAAGCTTTCTTT.

The table lists this clone with a few counts. The rearrangement uses TRBV21-1 and TRBJ1-5; the D segment call TRBD1 is taken from the table without a DNA check. TRBV21-1 is recorded as a pseudogene. This CDR3 has 16 residues. CDR3 protein: CASSKCNREKSQPQHF. The CDR3 DNA sequence: TGTGCCAGCAGCAAATGTAACAGGGAAAAGAGTCAGCCCCAGCATTTT.

This chain joins TRBV19 and TRBJ1-1, with unresolved D. Germline V gene data show CDR1 as LNHDA and CDR2 as SQIVND (reference sequence). Trimming took 1 base from V and 5 from J, leaving 17 bases between them. There are 16 residues in the CDR3. In DNA form, the CDR3 reads TGTGCCAGTAGTATAGTAGGCCGTGGAGGGAAAACTGAAGCTTTCTTT. Protein: CASSIVGRGGKTEAFF.

This clone was recorded only once. CDR3 in amino acids: CASSPRTGQSYGYTF. Here the CDR3 DNA reads TGTGCCAGTAGTCCCCGGACAGGGCAAAGCTATGGCTACACCTTC. The chain carries TRBV19 and TRBJ1-2; 8 bases map to TRBD1. The J segment lost 4 bases and the V segment lost 5 bases, leaving 9 bases of the junction unmatched. Germline CDR1 LNHDA, CDR2 SQIVND (reference sequence). The CDR3 extends over 15 amino acids.

The chain links TRBV5-6 to TRBJ2-5; 7 positions agree with TRBD1. This CDR3 has 13 amino acids. Per the germline V gene, CDR1 is SGHDT and CDR2 is YYEEEE. The V gene end was trimmed by 9 bases and the J gene end by 5 bases; junction bases not matched to a gene: 10. The CDR3 sequence is CATNRQGGETQYF. The DNA for the CDR3 is TGTGCCACAAATAGACAGGGCGGGGAGACCCAGTACTTC.

The gene calls are TRBV9 and TRBJ2-4, with 9 bases matching TRBD1. Germline CDR1 and CDR2: SGDLS and YYNGEE. This CDR3 spans 14 amino acids. V was clipped by 4 bases and J by 8 bases; unmatched bases: 7. The CDR3 region has the DNA TGTGCCAGCAGCACCCCGGGACAGGGTGACATTCAGTACTTC. Its translation is CASSTPGQGDIQYF.

This clone was seen more than once but under ten times. This chain links TRBV11-2 with TRBJ2-7; D may be TRBD2 (5 bases). Trimming cost V 0 bases and J 3 bases, with 6 bases left between them. The germline V gene encodes CDR1 SGHAT and CDR2 FQNNGV. The CDR3 consists of 13 residues. CDR3 in DNA: TGTGCCAGCAGCTTAGATCGGGGCTACGAGCAGTACTTC. It specifies CASSLDRGYEQYF.

The chain combines TRBV4-3 with TRBJ2-5; the match to TRBD1 covers 9 bases. Trimming cost V 4 bases and J 2 bases; bases outside gene matches: 14. This CDR3 contains 18 residues. The germline CDR1 and CDR2 sequences are LGHNA and YSLEER. CDR3 coding DNA: TGCGCCAGCAGCCCGTTTTCCGGGACAGGGTTAGGGCAAGAGACCCAGTACTTC. This codes for CASSPFSGTGLGQETQYF.

The gene calls are TRBV6-5 and TRBJ1-1; the D gene is possibly TRBD1 (5 bases). There are 13 residues in the CDR3. The V end lost 6 bases, the J end lost 5 bases, and 13 bases lay between the germline ends. CDR1 is MNHEY, CDR2 SVGAGI, per germline. CDR3 loop: CASRVQGVTEAFF. CDR3 coding DNA: TGTGCCAGCAGAGTCCAGGGCGTGACTGAAGCTTTCTTT.

This clone was seen only a few times. The genes are TRBV29-1 and TRBJ1-1; D unclear. There are 12 residues in the CDR3. Germline values: CDR1 SQVTM, CDR2 ANQGSEA. Trimming left V 2 bases short and J 6 bases short, with 10 bases between. CDR3 sequence reads: CSVERAVSEAFF. The CDR3 bases are TGCAGCGTTGAACGCGCGGTTTCTGAAGCTTTCTTT.

This clone has just a few counts. The chain has TRBV28 and TRBJ2-2; D is unresolved. The length of the CDR3 is 12 residues. Germline V gene data show CDR1 as MDHEN and CDR2 as SYDVKM. V lost 7 bases, J lost 1 base, and 4 bases lay in between. The CDR3 sequence is CASTVNTGELFF. CDR3 DNA sequence: TGTGCCAGCACCGTGAACACCGGGGAGCTGTTTTTT.

The chain uses TRBV5-1 and TRBJ2-5; D gene ambiguous. Trimming stripped 0 bases from V and 1 base from J, with 10 bases between. Germline V gene sequence: CDR1 SGHRS, CDR2 YFSETQ. The CDR3 covers 15 residues. The CDR3 coding sequence is TGCGCCAGCAGCTTGGTGGAGTCCTCCCAAGAGACCCAGTACTTC. Translated, it gives CASSLVESSQETQYF.

The chain employs TRBV30 and TRBJ2-3, with 8 bases that match TRBD2. The CDR3 sequence is 15 residues long. V lost 0 bases, J lost 5 bases, and 7 bases stayed unmatched. The V gene's germline CDR1 is GTSNPN and CDR2 SVGIG (reference sequence). CDR3 in amino acids: CAWSVGSGVGDTQYF. The CDR3 nucleotides read TGTGCCTGGAGTGTTGGTAGCGGGGTCGGAGATACGCAGTATTTT.